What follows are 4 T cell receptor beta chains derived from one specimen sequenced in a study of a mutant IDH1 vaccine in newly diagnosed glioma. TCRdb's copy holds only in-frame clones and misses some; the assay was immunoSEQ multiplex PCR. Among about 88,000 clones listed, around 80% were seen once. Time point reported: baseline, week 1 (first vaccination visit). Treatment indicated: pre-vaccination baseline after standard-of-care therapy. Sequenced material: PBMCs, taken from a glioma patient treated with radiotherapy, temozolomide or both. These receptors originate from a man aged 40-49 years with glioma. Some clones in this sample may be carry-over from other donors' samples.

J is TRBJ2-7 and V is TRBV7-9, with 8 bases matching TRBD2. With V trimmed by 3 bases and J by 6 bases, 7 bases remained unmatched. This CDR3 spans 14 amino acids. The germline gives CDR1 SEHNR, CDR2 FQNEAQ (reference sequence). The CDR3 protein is CASSFDGGGVEQYF. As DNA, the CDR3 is TGTGCCAGCAGCTTCGACGGGGGGGGCGTCGAGCAGTACTTC.

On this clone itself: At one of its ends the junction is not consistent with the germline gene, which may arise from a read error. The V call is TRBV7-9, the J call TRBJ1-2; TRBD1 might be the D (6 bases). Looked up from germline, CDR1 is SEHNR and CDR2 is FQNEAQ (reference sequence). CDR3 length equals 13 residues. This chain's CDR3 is CASSPRTDYGYTF. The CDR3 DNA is TGTGCCAGCAGCCCACGGACAGACTATGGCTACACCTTT.

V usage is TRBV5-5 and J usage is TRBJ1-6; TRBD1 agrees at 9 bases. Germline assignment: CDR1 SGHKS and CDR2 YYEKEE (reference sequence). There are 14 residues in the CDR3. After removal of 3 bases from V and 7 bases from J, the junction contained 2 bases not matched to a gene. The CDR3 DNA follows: TGTGCCAGCAGCTGGGACAGGGTCAATTCACCCCTCCACTTT. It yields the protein CASSWDRVNSPLHF.

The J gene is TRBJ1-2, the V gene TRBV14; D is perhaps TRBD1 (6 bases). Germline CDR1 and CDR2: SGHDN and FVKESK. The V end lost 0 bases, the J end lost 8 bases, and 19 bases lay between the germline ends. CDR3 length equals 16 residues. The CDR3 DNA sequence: TGTGCCAGCAGCCAAGATCCACGGGGGCGGAGTGGGGGCTACACCTTC. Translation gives CASSQDPRGRSGGYTF.